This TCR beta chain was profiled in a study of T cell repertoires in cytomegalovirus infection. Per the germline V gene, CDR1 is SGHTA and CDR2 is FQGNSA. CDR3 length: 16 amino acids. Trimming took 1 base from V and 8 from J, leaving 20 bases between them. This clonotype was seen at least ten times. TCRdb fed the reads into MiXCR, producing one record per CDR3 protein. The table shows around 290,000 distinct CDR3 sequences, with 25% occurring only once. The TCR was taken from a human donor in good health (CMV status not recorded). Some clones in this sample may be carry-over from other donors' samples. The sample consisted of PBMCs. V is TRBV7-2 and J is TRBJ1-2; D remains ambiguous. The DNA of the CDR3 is TGTGCCAGCAGCTTAGGGACGGCCTCCGGGTCCCGGGGCTACACCTTC. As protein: CASSLGTASGSRGYTF. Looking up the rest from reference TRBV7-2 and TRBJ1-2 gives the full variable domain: GAGVSQSPSNKVTEKGKDVELRCDPISGHTALYWYRQSLGQGLEFLIYFQGNSAPDKSGLPSDRFSAERTGGSVSTLTIQRTQQEDSAVYLCASSLGTASGSRGYTFGSGTRLTVV.